This T cell receptor (beta chain) was documented in a study of sequential checkpoint blockade in melanoma. Regarding treatment: randomized to nivolumab then ipilimumab (arm A) or the reverse (arm B). Using immunoSEQ multiplex PCR, the repertoire was profiled, and TCRdb retains in-frame clones only, with some absent. Of fewer than 20,000 clones in the sample, 56% were seen once. The CDR3 is made up of 15 amino acids. Germline V CDR1 and CDR2: MNHEY, SVGAGI. V lost 3 bases and J 5 bases, leaving 14 bases between the germline ends. The sequencing used CD8+ T cells sorted from blood (inferred from file names), collected from a patient given nivolumab and ipilimumab in sequence. This chain uses TRBV6-5 with TRBJ1-5; D perhaps matches TRBD1 (6 bases). The TCR comes from a human donor with melanoma. The CDR3 loop reads CASSYNRGGHQPQHF. In DNA form, the CDR3 reads TGTGCCAGCAGTTATAACCGCGGGGGCCATCAGCCCCAGCATTTT.